The 12 T cell receptor beta chains in this list originate from one sample, sequenced in a study of cytomegalovirus exposure and HLA in healthy donors. The primer mix had 60 Vbeta and 13 Jbeta primers. Only in-frame clones appear in the TCRdb table, and some are missing; sequencing was by immunoSEQ multiplex PCR. Of under 200,000 clones in the sample, around 88% were seen once. The sequenced sample was PBMCs. The receptors shown here come from a man aged 35 to 55 in good health and CMV-seropositive.

V and J are TRBV7-3 and TRBJ2-1, with 10 bases fitting TRBD2. J lost 5 bases, V lost 4 bases, and 5 bases had no gene match. The V gene's germline CDR1 is SGHTA and CDR2 FQGTGA. The CDR3 extends over 15 amino acids. The CDR3 loop is CASSSSGRPHNEQFF. The CDR3 DNA is TGTGCCAGCAGCTCTAGCGGGAGACCTCACAATGAGCAGTTCTTC. Filled out from reference TRBV7-3 and TRBJ2-1, the complete variable domain reads GAGVSQTPSNKVTEKGKYVELRCDPISGHTALYWYRQSLGQGPEFLIYFQGTGAADDSGLPNDRFFAVRPEGSVSTLKIQRTERGDSAVYLCASSSSGRPHNEQFFGPGTRLTVL.

This clone was detected only a few times. The chain links TRBV6-5 to TRBJ2-7; 7 positions agree with TRBD1. The V and J ends lost 4 bases and 5 bases, in that order; junction bases with no gene match: 8. Germline CDR1 MNHEY, CDR2 SVGAGI. This CDR3 is built from 14 residues. The CDR3 protein is CASSLQGITHEQYF. In DNA form, the CDR3 reads TGTGCCAGCAGTTTACAGGGGATAACACACGAGCAGTACTTC.

The V and J genes are TRBV5-4 and TRBJ2-7, with TRBD1 identical over 7 bases. CDR3 length: 14 residues. Trimming removed 4 bases from V and 2 bases from J; junction bases left unmatched: 6. CDR1 and CDR2 (germline): SGHNT, YYREEE (reference sequence). As DNA, the CDR3 is TGTGCCAGCAGCCGCCGGGACAGCACCTACGAGCAGTACTTC. This encodes CASSRRDSTYEQYF.

For this clone: A junction end diverges from the germline sequence, so it may reflect a read error. The chain couples TRBV10-2 to TRBJ2-6; TRBD1 aligns across 8 bases. The CDR3 sequence is 16 residues long. CDR1 and CDR2 (germline): WSHSY, SAAADI. The CDR3 sequence: CASSERTGPGANGLTF. The CDR3, as DNA: TGCGCCAGCAGTGAGCGGACAGGGCCCGGGGCCAACGGCCTGACTTTC.

This clone has just one count. V usage is TRBV27 and J usage is TRBJ2-1; possible D gene TRBD2, 6 bases. The germline CDR1 and CDR2 sequences are MNHEY and SMNVEV (reference sequence). The length of the CDR3 is 12 residues. V lost 6 bases and J 9 bases, leaving 12 bases between the germline ends. The CDR3 sequence: CASRTLLAEQFF. The CDR3 DNA reads TGTGCCAGCAGGACTTTACTAGCTGAGCAGTTCTTC.

The chain combines TRBV28 with TRBJ1-2; TRBD1 matches 7 bases. This CDR3 has 13 residues. V trimming: 4 bases; J trimming: 4 bases; junction bases outside the gene matches: 3. Per the germline V gene, CDR1 is MDHEN and CDR2 is SYDVKM. This CDR3 is CASSWDRAYGYTF. CDR3 nucleotides: TGTGCCAGCAGTTGGGACAGAGCCTATGGCTACACCTTC.

This clone was seen only a few times. The chain recombines TRBV5-1 with TRBJ1-1, with D possibly being TRBD1 (5 bases). Per the germline V gene, CDR1 is SGHRS and CDR2 is YFSETQ. Trimming cost V 0 bases and J 1 base, with 10 bases left between them. The CDR3 extends over 15 amino acids. The CDR3 DNA is TGCGCCAGCAGCTTGGTGGGGCAGCAGAACACTGAAGCTTTCTTT. Its translation: CASSLVGQQNTEAFF.

The chain has TRBV27 and TRBJ2-5; D remains ambiguous. With the DNA end fitting TRBJ2-7 better, the J assignment may be wrong. CDR3 length: 13 residues. Germline V CDR1 and CDR2: MNHEY, SMNVEV (reference sequence). The CDR3 DNA reads TGTGCCAGCAGTGCGAAAAGCTCCTACGAGCAGTACTTC. Amino acids: CASSAKSSYEQYF.

This clone was detected only a few times. The chain combines TRBV5-1 with TRBJ1-2; D is unclear. Germline V gene lookup returns CDR1 SGHRS and CDR2 YFSETQ. Between the trimmed V and J ends, which lost 4 bases and 4 bases, there was a span of 8 bases. The CDR3 has 12 residues. CDR3 sequence reads: CASSREGYGYTF. CDR3 sequence (DNA): TGCGCCAGCAGCCGGGAGGGCTATGGCTACACCTTC.

Only a few counts were recorded for this clone. V gene TRBV7-2 combines with J gene TRBJ2-3; TRBD2 matches 11 bases. CDR1 is SGHTA and CDR2 is FQGNSA in the germline V gene. The CDR3 length is 15 residues. With V trimmed by 5 bases and J by 5 bases, 6 bases remained unmatched. The CDR3 DNA reads as TGTGCCAGCAGCCCGCAACTAGCGGGAGTAGATACGCAGTATTTT. Protein product: CASSPQLAGVDTQYF.

The chain joins TRBV2 to TRBJ2-1; D may be TRBD1 (6 bases). Germline V gene sequence: CDR1 SNHLY, CDR2 FYNNEI. The CDR3 totals 13 residues. V was clipped by 6 bases and J by 6 bases, with 12 bases between them. The CDR3 DNA is TGTGCCAGCAGGAACAGGGACCGCAATGAGCAGTTCTTC. Its translation: CASRNRDRNEQFF.

The chain joins TRBV5-4 to TRBJ1-2, with D possibly matching TRBD1 (6 bases). Between the trimmed V and J ends, which lost 4 bases and 0 bases, there was a span of 10 bases. The CDR3 is 14 residues long. CDR1 is SGHNT, CDR2 YYREEE, per germline (reference sequence). The CDR3 coding sequence is TGTGCCAGCAGCAGGGGGACCTCTAACTATGGCTACACCTTC. As protein: CASSRGTSNYGYTF.